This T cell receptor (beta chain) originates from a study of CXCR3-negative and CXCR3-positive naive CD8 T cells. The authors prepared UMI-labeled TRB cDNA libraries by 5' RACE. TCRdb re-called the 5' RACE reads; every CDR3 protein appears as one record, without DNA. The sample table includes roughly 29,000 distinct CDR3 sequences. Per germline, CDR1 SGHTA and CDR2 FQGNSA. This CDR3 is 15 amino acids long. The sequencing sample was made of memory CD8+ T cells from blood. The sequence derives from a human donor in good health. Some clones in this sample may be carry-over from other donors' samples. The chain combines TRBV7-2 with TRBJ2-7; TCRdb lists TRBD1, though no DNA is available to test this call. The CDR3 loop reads CASSLEAGGIYEQYF.